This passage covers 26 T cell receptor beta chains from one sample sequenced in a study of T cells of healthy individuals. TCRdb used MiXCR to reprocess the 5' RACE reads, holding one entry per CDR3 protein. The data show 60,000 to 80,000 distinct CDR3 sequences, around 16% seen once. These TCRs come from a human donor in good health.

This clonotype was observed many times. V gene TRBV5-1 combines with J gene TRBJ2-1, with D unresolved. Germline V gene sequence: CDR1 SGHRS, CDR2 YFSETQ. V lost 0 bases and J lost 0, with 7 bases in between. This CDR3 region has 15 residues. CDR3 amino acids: CASSLVADSYNEQFF. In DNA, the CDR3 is TGCGCCAGCAGCTTGGTAGCAGACTCCTACAATGAGCAGTTCTTC. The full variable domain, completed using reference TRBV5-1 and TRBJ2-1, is KAGVTQTPRYLIKTRGQQVTLSCSPISGHRSVSWYQQTPGQGLQFLFEYFSETQRNKGNFPGRFSGRQFSNSRSEMNVSTLELGDSALYLCASSLVADSYNEQFFGPGTRLTVL.

For the CDR3, the DNA is TGCAGTGCTAAGTACAGGGAAAGGGCCGGGGAGCTGTTTTTT. This translates into CSAKYRERAGELFF. This chain uses TRBV20-1 with TRBJ2-2, with D tentatively TRBD1 (6 bases). V dropped 4 bases and J dropped 6 bases, with 15 bases sitting between them. CDR1 DFQATT and CDR2 SNEGSKA come from the germline V gene (reference sequence). The length of the CDR3 is 14 residues.

Here the CDR3 DNA reads TGTGCCAGCAGTTACTCTGCCGGGGAGCTGTTTTTT. It translates to CASSYSAGELFF. The chain has TRBV6-2 or TRBV6-3 and TRBJ2-2; unclear D gene. The CDR3 has 12 residues. CDR1 and CDR2 from the germline V gene are MNHEY and SVGEGT. The ends were cut back, 0 bases at V and 6 bases at J, with 2 bases in the middle.

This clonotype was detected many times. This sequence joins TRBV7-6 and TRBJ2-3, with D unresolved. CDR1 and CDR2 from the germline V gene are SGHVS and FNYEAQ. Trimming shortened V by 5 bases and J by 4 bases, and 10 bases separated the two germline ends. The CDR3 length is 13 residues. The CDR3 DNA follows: TGTGCCAGCAGCCGTGCAGTTTCAGATACGCAGTATTTT. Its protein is CASSRAVSDTQYF.

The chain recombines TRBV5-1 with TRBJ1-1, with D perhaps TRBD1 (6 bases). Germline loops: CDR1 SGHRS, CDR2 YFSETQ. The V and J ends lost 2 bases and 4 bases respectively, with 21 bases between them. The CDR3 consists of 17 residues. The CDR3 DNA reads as TGCGCCAGCAGCTTTTACAGGGTAGGGTCGGTGGGCACTGAAGCTTTCTTT. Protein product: CASSFYRVGSVGTEAFF.

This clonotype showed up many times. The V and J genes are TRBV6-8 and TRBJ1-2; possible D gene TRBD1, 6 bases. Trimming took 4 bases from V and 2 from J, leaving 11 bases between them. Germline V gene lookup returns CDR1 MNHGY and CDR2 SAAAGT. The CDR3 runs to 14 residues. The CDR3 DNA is TGTGCCAGCAGTTCGGGACACAAGAACTATGGCTACACCTTC. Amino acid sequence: CASSSGHKNYGYTF.

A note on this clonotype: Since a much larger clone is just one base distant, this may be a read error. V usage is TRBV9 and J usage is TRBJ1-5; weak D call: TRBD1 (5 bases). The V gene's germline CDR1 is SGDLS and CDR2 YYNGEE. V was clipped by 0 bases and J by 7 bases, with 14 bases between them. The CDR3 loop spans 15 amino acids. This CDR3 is CASSVDGDEYQPQHF. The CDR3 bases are TGTGCCAGCAGCGTAGACGGGGACGAATACCAGCCCCAGCATTTT.

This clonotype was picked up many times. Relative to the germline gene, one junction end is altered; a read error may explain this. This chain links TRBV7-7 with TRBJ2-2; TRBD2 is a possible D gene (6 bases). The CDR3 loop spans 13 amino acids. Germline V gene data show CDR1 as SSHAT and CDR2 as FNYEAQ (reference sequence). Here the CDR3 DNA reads TGTGCCAGCAGTTTAGGAGGGTCCGGGGAGCTGTTTTTT. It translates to CASSLGGSGELFF.

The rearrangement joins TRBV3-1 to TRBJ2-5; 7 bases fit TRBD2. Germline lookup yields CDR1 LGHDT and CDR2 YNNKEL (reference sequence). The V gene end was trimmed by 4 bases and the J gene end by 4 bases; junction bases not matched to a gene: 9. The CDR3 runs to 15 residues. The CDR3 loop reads CASSRRGTTVETQYF. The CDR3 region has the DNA TGTGCCAGCAGCCGACGAGGGACTACAGTAGAGACCCAGTACTTC.

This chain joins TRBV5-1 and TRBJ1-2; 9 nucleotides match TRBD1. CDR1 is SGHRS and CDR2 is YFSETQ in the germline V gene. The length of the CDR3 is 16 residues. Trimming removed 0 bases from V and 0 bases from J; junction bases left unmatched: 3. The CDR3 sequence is CASSLAGQGTNYGYTF. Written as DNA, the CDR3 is TGCGCCAGCAGCTTGGCCGGACAGGGGACTAACTATGGCTACACCTTC.

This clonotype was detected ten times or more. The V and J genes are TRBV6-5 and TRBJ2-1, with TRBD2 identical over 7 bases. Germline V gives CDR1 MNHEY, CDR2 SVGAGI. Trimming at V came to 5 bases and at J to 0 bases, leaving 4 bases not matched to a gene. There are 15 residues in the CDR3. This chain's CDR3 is CASSERGRSYNEQFF. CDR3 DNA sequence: TGTGCCAGCAGTGAGCGGGGCCGCTCCTACAATGAGCAGTTCTTC.

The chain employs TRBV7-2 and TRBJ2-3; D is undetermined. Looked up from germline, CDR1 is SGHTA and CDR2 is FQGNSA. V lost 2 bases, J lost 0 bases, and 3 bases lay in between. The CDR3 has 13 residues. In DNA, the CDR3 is TGTGCCAGCAGCTTACAGAGCACAGATACGCAGTATTTT. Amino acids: CASSLQSTDTQYF.

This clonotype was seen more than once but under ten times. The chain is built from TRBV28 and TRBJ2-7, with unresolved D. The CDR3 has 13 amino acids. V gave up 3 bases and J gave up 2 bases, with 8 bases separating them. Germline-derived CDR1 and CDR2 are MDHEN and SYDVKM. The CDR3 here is CASSLTQTYEQYF. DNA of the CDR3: TGTGCCAGCAGTTTGACACAGACCTACGAGCAGTACTTC.

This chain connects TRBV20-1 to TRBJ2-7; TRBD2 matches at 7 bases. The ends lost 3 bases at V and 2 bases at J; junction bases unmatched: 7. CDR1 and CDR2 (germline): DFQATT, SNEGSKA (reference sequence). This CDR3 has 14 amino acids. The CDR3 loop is CSASRASGPYEQYF. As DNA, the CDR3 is TGCAGTGCTAGTAGGGCTAGCGGCCCCTACGAGCAGTACTTC.

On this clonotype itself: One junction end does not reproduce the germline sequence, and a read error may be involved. In nucleotides, the CDR3 is TGCACCAGCAGCCAGGAGATGGGGAGGGCGGAGACAGATACGCAGTATTTT. It yields the protein CTSSQEMGRAETDTQYF. The gene calls are TRBV4-1 and TRBJ2-3; TRBD2 agrees at 7 bases. This CDR3 is built from 17 residues. Germline V CDR1 and CDR2: MGHRA, YSYEKL.

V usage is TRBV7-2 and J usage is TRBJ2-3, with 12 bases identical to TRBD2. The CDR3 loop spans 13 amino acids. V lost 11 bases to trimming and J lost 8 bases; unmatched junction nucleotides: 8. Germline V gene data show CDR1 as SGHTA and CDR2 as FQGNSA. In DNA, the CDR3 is TGTGCCGGAAAGACTAGCGGGAGTTCTACGCAGTATTTT. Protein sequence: CAGKTSGSSTQYF. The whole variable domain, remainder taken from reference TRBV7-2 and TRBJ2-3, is GAGVSQSPSNKVTEKGKDVELRCDPISGHTALYWYRQSLGQGLEFLIYFQGNSAPDKSGLPSDRFSAERTGGSVSTLTIQRTQQEDSAVYLCAGKTSGSSTQYFGPGTRLTVL.

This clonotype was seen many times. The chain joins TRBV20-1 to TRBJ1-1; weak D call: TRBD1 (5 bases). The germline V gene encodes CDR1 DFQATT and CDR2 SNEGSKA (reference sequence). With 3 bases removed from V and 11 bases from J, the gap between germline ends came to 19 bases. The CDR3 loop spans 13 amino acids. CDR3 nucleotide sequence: TGCAGTGCTAGGACGGGGACGGCAAGATATGCTTTCTTT. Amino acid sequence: CSARTGTARYAFF.

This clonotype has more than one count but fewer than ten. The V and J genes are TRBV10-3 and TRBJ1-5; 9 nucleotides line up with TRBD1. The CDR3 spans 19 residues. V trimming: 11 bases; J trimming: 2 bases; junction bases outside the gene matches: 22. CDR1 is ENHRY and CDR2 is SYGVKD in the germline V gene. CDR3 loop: CASLRILRDRVRGNQPQHF. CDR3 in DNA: TGTGCCTCCCTTCGCATTCTCCGGGACAGGGTGAGGGGCAATCAGCCCCAGCATTTT.

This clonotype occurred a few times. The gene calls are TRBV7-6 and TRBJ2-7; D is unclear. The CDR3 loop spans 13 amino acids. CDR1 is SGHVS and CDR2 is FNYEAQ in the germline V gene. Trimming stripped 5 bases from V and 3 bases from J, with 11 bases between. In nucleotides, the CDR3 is TGTGCCAGCAGCCGATATCGGAGCTACGAGCAGTACTTC. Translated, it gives CASSRYRSYEQYF.

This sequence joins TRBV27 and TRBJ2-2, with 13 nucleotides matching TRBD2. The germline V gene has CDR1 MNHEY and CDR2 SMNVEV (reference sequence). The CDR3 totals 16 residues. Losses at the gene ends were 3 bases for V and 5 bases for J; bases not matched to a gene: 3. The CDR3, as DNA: TGTGCCAGCAGTTTTTCACTAGCGGGGGGGACCGGGGAGCTGTTTTTT. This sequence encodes CASSFSLAGGTGELFF.

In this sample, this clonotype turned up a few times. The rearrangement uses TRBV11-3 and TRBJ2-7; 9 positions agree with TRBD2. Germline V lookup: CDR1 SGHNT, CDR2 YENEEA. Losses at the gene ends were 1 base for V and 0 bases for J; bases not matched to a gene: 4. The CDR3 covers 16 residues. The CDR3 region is CASSLAAGGRSYEQYF. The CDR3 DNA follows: TGTGCCAGCAGCTTAGCAGCGGGGGGCCGCTCCTACGAGCAGTACTTC.

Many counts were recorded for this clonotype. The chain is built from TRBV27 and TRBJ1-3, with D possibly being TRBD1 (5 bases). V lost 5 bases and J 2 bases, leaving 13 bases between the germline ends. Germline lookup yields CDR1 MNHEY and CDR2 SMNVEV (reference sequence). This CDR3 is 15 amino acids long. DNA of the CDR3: TGTGCCAGCAGTCTCCAGGGTTGGCCTGGAAACACCATATATTTT. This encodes CASSLQGWPGNTIYF.

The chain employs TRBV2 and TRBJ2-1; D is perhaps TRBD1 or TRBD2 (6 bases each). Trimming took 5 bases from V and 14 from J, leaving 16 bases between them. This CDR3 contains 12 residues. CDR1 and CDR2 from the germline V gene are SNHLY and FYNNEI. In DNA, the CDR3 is TGTGCCAGCAGTCTAGGAGACAGGAGGGAGTTCTTC. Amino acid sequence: CASSLGDRREFF. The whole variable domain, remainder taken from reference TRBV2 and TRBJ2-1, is EPEVTQTPSHQVTQMGQEVILRCVPISNHLYFYWYRQILGQKVEFLVSFYNNEISEKSEIFDDQFSVERPDGSNFTLKIRSTKLEDSAMYFCASSLGDRREFFGPGTRLTVL.

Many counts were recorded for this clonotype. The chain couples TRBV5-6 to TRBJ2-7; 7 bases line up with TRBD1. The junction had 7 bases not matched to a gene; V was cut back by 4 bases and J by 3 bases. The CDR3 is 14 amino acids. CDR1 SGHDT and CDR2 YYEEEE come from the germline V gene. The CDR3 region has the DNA TGTGCCAGCAGCCGTAGGACAGGACACTACGAGCAGTACTTC. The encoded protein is CASSRRTGHYEQYF.

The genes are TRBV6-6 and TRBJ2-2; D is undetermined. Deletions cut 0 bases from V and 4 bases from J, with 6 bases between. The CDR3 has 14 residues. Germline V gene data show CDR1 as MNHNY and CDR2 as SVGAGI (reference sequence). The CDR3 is CASSYSKITGELFF. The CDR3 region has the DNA TGTGCCAGCAGTTACTCGAAAATCACCGGGGAGCTGTTTTTT.

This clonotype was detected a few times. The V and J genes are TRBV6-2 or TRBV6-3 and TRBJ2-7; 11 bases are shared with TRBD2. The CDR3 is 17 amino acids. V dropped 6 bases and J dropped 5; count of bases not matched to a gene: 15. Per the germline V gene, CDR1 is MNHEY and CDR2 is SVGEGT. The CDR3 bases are TGTGCCAGCAGCTACAACACCGGACTAGCGGGTGTCCACGAGCAGTACTTC. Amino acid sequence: CASSYNTGLAGVHEQYF.